This T cell receptor beta chain was profiled in a study of blood T cell repertoires in COVID-19. Turning to the study itself: From T cells, B-cell-depleted T cells, or PBMCs came the material, which was cDNA or gDNA.

TCRdb keeps only in-frame clones here, not all; method: immunoSEQ multiplex PCR. Here the sample spans approximately 250,000 clones, approximately 90% being singletons. V shed 1 base and J shed 2 bases, with 5 bases lying between them. The CDR3 consists of 14 residues. Germline CDR1 reads LNHNV; CDR2 reads YYDKDF (reference sequence). This rearrangement joins TRBV15 to TRBJ2-2, with unresolved D. The origin of this receptor is a woman aged 40 to 50 with acute COVID-19. Sequencing was carried out using PBMCs or T cells enriched from blood (not recorded which). The CDR3 here is CATSRVGNTGELFF. CDR3 in DNA: TGTGCCACCAGCAGAGTTGGCAACACCGGGGAGCTGTTTTTT.